A single T cell receptor (beta chain) is shown here with its context. Per the study methods: Scientists estimated how many nucleated cells there were by amplifying reference gene primers. Sequencing used immunoSEQ multiplex PCR; TCRdb keeps in-frame clones, though not all of them. The V and J calls and clone size are taken from that table; D and trimming were inferred from the DNA. The sample lists some 340,000 clones; about 83% were seen once. The ends were cut back, 4 bases at V and 8 bases at J, with 24 bases in the middle. Germline lookup yields CDR1 SGHDT and CDR2 YYEEEE. This CDR3 region has 17 residues. The sample comes from a study of blood T cell repertoires in COVID-19.

The chain carries TRBV5-6 and TRBJ1-4; possible D gene TRBD1, 6 bases. This sequence was found in a man aged 25-45 years with active or convalescent COVID-19. Source material: peripheral blood. CDR3 sequence: CASSLQGQGGEEEKLFF. The CDR3 region has the DNA TGTGCCAGCAGCCTCCAGGGACAAGGTGGTGAAGAGGAAAAACTGTTTTTT.